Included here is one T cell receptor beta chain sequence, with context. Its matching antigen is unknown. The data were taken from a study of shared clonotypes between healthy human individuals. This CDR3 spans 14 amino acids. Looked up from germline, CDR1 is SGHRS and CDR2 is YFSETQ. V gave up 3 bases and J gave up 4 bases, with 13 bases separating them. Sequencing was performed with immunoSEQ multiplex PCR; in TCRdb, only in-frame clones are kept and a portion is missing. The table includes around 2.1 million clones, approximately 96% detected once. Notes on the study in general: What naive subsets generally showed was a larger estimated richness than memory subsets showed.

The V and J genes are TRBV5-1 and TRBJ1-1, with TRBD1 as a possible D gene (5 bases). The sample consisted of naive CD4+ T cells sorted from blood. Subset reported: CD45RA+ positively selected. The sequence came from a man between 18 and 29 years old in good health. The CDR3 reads CASSWGGPSTEAFF. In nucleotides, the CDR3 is TGCGCCAGCAGCTGGGGGGGACCGAGCACTGAAGCTTTCTTT.